The 25 T cell receptor beta chains below were found in one sample sequenced in a study of identical twins (dated by TCRdb to the mid-2010s). Library construction relied on 5' RACE. Instrument on record: Illumina HiSeq 2000. TCRdb redid the processing of the public reads, applying fastp at Q25 and MiXCR, and retained in-frame beta chains. Rows with one shared CDR3 protein collapse into an entry with the most common genes and DNA. For this sample the table gives roughly 1.6 million distinct CDR3 sequences, of which around 33% were detected only once. Together, the top ten hold approximately 0.25% of the sample. The sample comprised cord blood. All receptors derive from a newborn girl in good health.

The V call is TRBV27, the J call TRBJ2-7; possibly TRBD1 or TRBD2 for D (5 bases each). The CDR3 loop spans 13 amino acids. V was shortened by 1 base and J by 7 bases, with 11 bases between the two germline ends. CDR1 and CDR2 (germline): MNHEY, SMNVEV (reference sequence). The CDR3 DNA sequence: TGTGCCAGCAGTTTATTCGAGGGGCGGGAGCAGTACTTC. Translated: CASSLFEGREQYF.

The V and J genes are TRBV21-1 and TRBJ2-7; TRBD1, the table's D call, was not compared with the DNA. TRBV21-1 is a recognized pseudogene. This CDR3 region has 16 residues. In DNA, the CDR3 is TGTGCCAGCGGGGAAAAGGTGCCGGGAGTTAAGAACGAGCAGTACTTC. Its translation: CASGEKVPGVKNEQYF.

The chain recombines TRBV4-1 with TRBJ2-5, with TRBD2 matching 9 bases. This CDR3 region has 15 residues. Germline V gene data show CDR1 as MGHRA and CDR2 as YSYEKL. The V and J ends lost 5 bases and 4 bases, in that order; junction bases with no gene match: 8. The CDR3 DNA sequence: TGCGCCAGCAGCGATGCGGGGGGGCTGTTAGAGACCCAGTACTTC. As protein: CASSDAGGLLETQYF.

This clonotype was seen only once. The CDR3 DNA is TGCGCCAGCAGCTTGGGTAGCGGGAGGCTAACAGATACGCAGTATTTT. This sequence encodes CASSLGSGRLTDTQYF. The rearrangement joins TRBV5-1 to TRBJ2-3, with 10 positions matching TRBD2. Looked up from germline, CDR1 is SGHRS and CDR2 is YFSETQ. The junction had 4 bases not matched to a gene; V was cut back by 0 bases and J by 3 bases. This CDR3 has 16 residues.

The V gene is TRBV20-1, the J gene TRBJ2-4, with 8 bases identical to TRBD1. J was trimmed by 10 bases and V by 6 bases; bases with no gene match: 11. The CDR3 has 13 residues. CDR1 is DFQATT and CDR2 is SNEGSKA in the germline V gene (reference sequence). The CDR3 region is CSAMKGQVGIQYF. DNA for the CDR3: TGCAGTGCGATGAAGGGACAGGTGGGGATTCAGTACTTC.

Comments on this clonotype: The germline gene is not matched at one end of the junction; a read error may be the cause. The V call is TRBV6-1, the J call TRBJ2-5; the match to TRBD1 covers 7 bases. CDR1 and CDR2 from the germline V gene are MNHNS and SASEGT. The length of the CDR3 is 16 residues. The CDR3 DNA reads TGTCCCAGCAGATCCTCCGGGACAGCCACGCAAGAGACCCAGTACTTC. Translation: CPSRSSGTATQETQYF.

A remark on this clonotype: At one end the junction does not follow the germline gene, possibly because of a read error. The chain employs TRBV5-1 and TRBJ2-5; no clear D. This CDR3 spans 12 amino acids. Germline CDR1 and CDR2: SGHRS and YFSETQ. The CDR3 here is CANSLGKETQYF. The DNA for the CDR3 is TGCGCCAACAGCTTGGGTAAAGAGACCCAGTACTTC.

V usage is TRBV11-2 and J usage is TRBJ2-7; tentatively, D is TRBD1 (5 bases). The CDR3 spans 15 residues. With 2 bases removed from V and 3 bases from J, the gap between germline ends came to 14 bases. From germline, CDR1 is SGHAT and CDR2 FQNNGV. The CDR3 sequence: CASSLSSGQGYEQYF. CDR3 sequence (DNA): TGTGCCAGCAGCTTAAGCTCCGGGCAGGGCTACGAGCAGTACTTC.

V is TRBV3-1 and J is TRBJ1-3; D is uncertain. Between the trimmed V and J ends, which lost 1 base and 2 bases, there was a span of 9 bases. The CDR3 is 15 residues long. CDR1 is LGHDT and CDR2 is YNNKEL in the germline V gene (reference sequence). The CDR3 reads CASSQGLNAGNTIYF. The CDR3 DNA reads TGTGCCAGCAGCCAAGGGTTGAACGCTGGAAACACCATATATTTT. Full variable domain (remainder filled in from reference TRBV3-1 and TRBJ1-3): DTAVSQTPKYLVTQMGNDKSIKCEQNLGHDTMYWYKQDSKKFLKIMFSYNNKELIINETVPNRFSPKSPDKAHLNLHINSLELGDSAVYFCASSQGLNAGNTIYFGEGSWLTVV.

Comment on this clonotype: Just one base apart from a much larger clone, this may be a read error. The chain combines TRBV7-9 with TRBJ2-7; TRBD1 is a possible D gene (6 bases). The CDR3 spans 15 residues. Trimming removed 2 bases from V and 5 bases from J, with 16 bases in between. The V gene's germline CDR1 is SEHNR and CDR2 FQNEAQ (reference sequence). The DNA for the CDR3 is TGTGCCAGCAGCTTAAAAGGGACAAGGGGCGACGAGCAGTACTTC. It specifies CASSLKGTRGDEQYF.

This clonotype was observed a handful of times. CDR3 coding DNA: TGCAGTGCTAGAAGGCCTAACACTGAAGCTTTCTTT. Translating it yields CSARRPNTEAFF. This chain connects TRBV20-1 to TRBJ1-1, with no clear D. Germline V gene sequence: CDR1 DFQATT, CDR2 SNEGSKA (reference sequence). This CDR3 comprises 12 residues. The V gene lost 2 bases and the J gene lost 2 bases, with 6 bases spanning the gap.

The chain is built from TRBV12-3 or TRBV12-4 and TRBJ2-5; 10 bases are shared with TRBD1. After removal of 2 bases from V and 4 bases from J, the junction contained 4 bases not matched to a gene. This CDR3 contains 15 residues. The CDR3 nucleotides read TGTGCCAGCAGTTTAAGGACAGGGGGAATAGAGACCCAGTACTTC. This codes for CASSLRTGGIETQYF.

The chain joins TRBV12-3 or TRBV12-4 to TRBJ2-7, with D perhaps TRBD2 (7 bases). Trimming pared 3 bases from V and 2 bases from J, leaving 14 bases between. The CDR3 runs to 15 residues. CDR3 DNA: TGTGCCAGCAGTTTCGGCGGGGGCGTTCCCTACGAGCAGTACTTC. It is translated as CASSFGGGVPYEQYF.

CDR3 sequence (DNA): TGTGCCAGCAGCCCGGGACACGAGATTCACAATGAGCAGTACTTC. Translated: CASSPGHEIHNEQYF. The chain employs TRBV7-8 and TRBJ2-1, with TRBD1 as a possible D gene (6 bases). Matching the DNA end better, TRBJ2-7 makes the J call doubtful. Per germline, CDR1 SGHVS and CDR2 FQNEAQ. The length of the CDR3 is 15 residues.

A few counts support this clonotype. The chain has TRBV7-2 and TRBJ1-2; perhaps TRBD1 as D (5 bases). Trimming took off 1 base at V and 9 bases at J, with 15 bases between the two ends. The CDR3 covers 14 residues. CDR1 and CDR2 (germline): SGHTA, FQGNSA. CDR3 residues: CASSLEGTASRYTF. In DNA form, the CDR3 reads TGTGCCAGCAGCTTAGAAGGGACCGCTAGTCGCTACACCTTC.

J is TRBJ2-7 and V is TRBV5-6; 13 bases are shared with TRBD2. Trimming removed 4 bases from V and 1 base from J; junction bases left unmatched: 8. This CDR3 is 17 amino acids long. The germline CDR1 and CDR2 sequences are SGHDT and YYEEEE. In DNA form, the CDR3 reads TGTGCCAGCAGCCGCGCGGGACTAGCGGGGAGGTCCTACGAGCAGTACTTC. It is translated as CASSRAGLAGRSYEQYF.

The chain has TRBV28 and TRBJ1-2; D uncertain. Deletions cut 3 bases from V and 1 base from J, with 15 bases between. CDR3 length: 16 residues. Germline loops: CDR1 MDHEN, CDR2 SYDVKM. The CDR3, as DNA: TGTGCCAGCAGTTTTTGGGCCTCGATCCGTAACTATGGCTACACCTTC. Encoded protein: CASSFWASIRNYGYTF.

Ten or more counts support this clonotype. The chain joins TRBV6-1 to TRBJ2-5; 13 bases map to TRBD2. Germline CDR1 is MNHNS and CDR2 is SASEGT. V dropped 4 bases and J dropped 1; count of bases not matched to a gene: 3. The CDR3 contains 16 residues. CDR3 bases: TGTGCCAGCAGTGCGGGACTAGCGGGGTTCCAAGAGACCCAGTACTTC. Its protein is CASSAGLAGFQETQYF.

This chain connects TRBV4-2 to TRBJ2-3; the D is unclear. Per germline, CDR1 LGHNA and CDR2 YNFKEQ. This CDR3 has 14 residues. The V and J ends lost 0 bases and 4 bases respectively, with 8 bases between them. The chain's CDR3 is CASSQEQKPDTQYF. CDR3 coding DNA: TGTGCCAGCAGCCAAGAACAGAAGCCAGATACGCAGTATTTT.

V and J are TRBV28 and TRBJ1-2, with unresolved D. The CDR3 consists of 12 residues. The ends were cut back, 6 bases at V and 6 bases at J, with 11 bases in the middle. CDR1 and CDR2 (germline): MDHEN, SYDVKM. DNA for the CDR3: TGTGCCAGCAGCTTCTTCAGAAATGGCTACACCTTC. It yields the protein CASSFFRNGYTF.

This clonotype was seen more than once but under ten times. The chain recombines TRBV20-1 with TRBJ1-4; D is undetermined. The CDR3 spans 15 residues. The germline V gene encodes CDR1 DFQATT and CDR2 SNEGSKA (reference sequence). V dropped 0 bases and J dropped 5 bases, with 13 bases sitting between them. CDR3 in amino acids: CSAREAFPLNEKLFF. The CDR3 DNA follows: TGCAGTGCTAGAGAGGCATTTCCCTTGAATGAAAAACTGTTTTTT.

This clonotype showed up just a few times. V and J are TRBV20-1 and TRBJ2-7, with unresolved D. This CDR3 region has 13 residues. The V and J ends lost 6 bases and 0 bases respectively, with 12 bases between them. Germline values: CDR1 DFQATT, CDR2 SNEGSKA (reference sequence). As DNA, the CDR3 is TGCAGTGCATCCGACCCTCCCTCCTACGAGCAGTACTTC. Residues: CSASDPPSYEQYF.

This clonotype has more than one count but fewer than ten. The chain couples TRBV20-1 to TRBJ2-3; 12 bases are shared with TRBD2. Trimming took 3 bases from V and 6 from J; bases not matched to a gene: 4. Germline V gives CDR1 DFQATT, CDR2 SNEGSKA (reference sequence). The CDR3 totals 14 residues. The CDR3 is CSARTSGRGDTQYF. The CDR3 DNA follows: TGCAGTGCTAGGACTAGCGGGAGAGGGGATACGCAGTATTTT.

The chain has TRBV20-1 and TRBJ2-7; D uncertain. The V and J ends lost 1 base and 3 bases respectively, with 16 bases between them. Germline V gene sequence: CDR1 DFQATT, CDR2 SNEGSKA (reference sequence). The CDR3 is made up of 15 amino acids. The CDR3 DNA sequence: TGCAGTGCTAGAGCGGGTAGCCCGTCAATCTACGAGCAGTACTTC. It specifies CSARAGSPSIYEQYF.

The V gene is TRBV27, the J gene TRBJ2-5, with 8 positions matching TRBD2. With 3 bases clipped from V and 1 base from J, the junction kept 4 bases outside the gene matches. This CDR3 spans 15 amino acids. Germline V lookup: CDR1 MNHEY, CDR2 SMNVEV (reference sequence). CDR3 region: CASSFSSGPQETQYF. CDR3 coding DNA: TGTGCCAGCAGTTTCTCTAGCGGGCCCCAAGAGACCCAGTACTTC.